This T cell receptor beta chain was observed in a study of cytomegalovirus exposure and HLA in healthy donors (dated by TCRdb to about 2017). Some background on the complete study: An earlier analysis of 550 to 700 of the donors reported 250 to 350 Gb of sequence data and about 100 million unique TCR beta sequences from about 200 million T cells. Approximately 310 gigabases of sequencing data and around 85 million unique TCR sequences made up an early release that covered 640 HLA-typed donors. Of the roughly 400 genotyped donors, around 81% fell in the genetic ancestry cluster associated with self-reported Caucasian donors. The study aimed to test whether signatures of past pathogen exposure could be identified by cataloging public T cell receptors. Using immunosequencing, the study profiled T cell repertoires from fewer than 850 subjects and related those repertoires to cytomegalovirus serostatus. Along with the approximately 700-subject first cohort, a separate validation cohort of roughly 110 different subjects was used. The study combined high-throughput TCR immunosequencing, statistical association of individual TCRs with disease status, and machine learning to predict cytomegalovirus infection status. In a later analysis, previously published TCR beta repertoires from 550 to 750 donors were re-analyzed and high-resolution HLA genotyping was added so that TCR occurrence patterns could be studied. Rather than using new phenotypic data, the later analysis identified candidate immune exposures from TCR beta sequences and from how often those sequences occurred across donors. To decide whether each TCR beta V gene segment behaved as functional or pseudogenic, an earlier analysis of some 540 of the donors relied on high-throughput TCR beta sequencing. Donor age, sex, ethnicity and CMV serostatus were compiled alongside the repertoire data. A later genetic analysis took genome-wide SNP genotypes for 398 of the 666 donors and used that subset as a discovery cohort. All discovery cohort repertoires had been generated on a single sequencing platform. Class I and class II HLA loci were covered by the typing at four-digit resolution. Typing coverage differed by locus: A, B, C, DRB1 and DQB1 were typed in about 620-640 donors, DQA1 in roughly 500, DPA1 in around 580, and DPB1 in 450 to 480. Because of strong linkage in the cohort, four or five DR-DQ haplotypes were treated as single units for association and clustering. On average, roughly 240,000 unique TCR beta nucleotide sequences were sequenced per donor among some 430 genotyped donors of the cohort, with roughly 19% of those sequences being non-productive. Overall study results and their limits: A further reported finding was that TCR beta sequences accurately predicted the HLA-A and HLA-B alleles for most subjects in the first cohort. The sequencing pipeline was judged likely to have produced a cluster of highly shared sequence variants as a technical artifact. Because HLA typing was missing for some donors at each locus, association tests included only the typed subset. Across donors, most TCR sequences were observed very rarely, whereas some public TCRs were present in many individuals. In a later analysis, several top co-occurrence clusters were reported to appear linked to parvovirus B19, influenza, CMV and Epstein-Barr virus. A later genetic analysis reported fewer N-insertions in productive TCRs among donors in an Asian-associated ancestry cluster than the roughly 700-donor mean. In a later analysis, HLA-associated TCR beta chains were found to be more clonally expanded and to have lower generation probabilities than equally common non-associated chains. Correlated functional status among segregating V segments might reflect linkage disequilibrium, but an unknown experimental factor could not be ruled out. The only immune exposure information available for the cohort was CMV serostatus. It was suggested by the authors that the approach could potentially be generalized to other disease states and immunological phenotypes. The cohort was sequenced for TCR beta chains only, and without alpha or paired-chain data the features that could be detected were limited. Sequencing depth was assumed to be roughly uniform across donors in the presence/absence analyses, though that assumption may not hold. Broadly in line with IMGT annotations, most TCR beta V segments showed up in productive rearrangements about 87% or about 30% of the time in an earlier analysis of some 590 of the donors. The study listed over 150 TCR beta chains as associated with cytomegalovirus. The classifier was reported to diagnose cytomegalovirus status with high specificity and sensitivity in both the original cohort and the validation cohort. Most CMV-associated TCR beta chains appeared to be HLA-restricted in a later analysis, and the HLA associations seemed to be driven largely by CMV exposure. In a later analysis, the rate of TCR association differed among HLA loci, with DRB1 alleles having the most associated TCRs and HLA-C alleles having the fewest. In vitro tests confirmed that a few of the cytomegalovirus-associated TCR beta chains recognize cytomegalovirus antigens. When HLA alleles, especially DR and DQ, strongly co-occurred, TCR associations were difficult to assign to individual alleles. A later analysis associated about 17,000 TCR beta sequences with specific HLA alleles at a false discovery rate of 0.05. V-gene and J-gene trimming of TCR beta chains was associated with a missense DCLRE1C variant in a later genetic analysis, and the association was replicated in an independent cohort. The earlier analysis of 450 to 700 of the donors excluded 15 to 20 rarely observed V segments, including chromosome 9 orphons, because counts were too low.

Regarding this clone: Its target antigen remains unknown. The sample holds no much larger clone one base away, and base qualities are not on file.

The cohort comprised fewer than 750 healthy bone marrow donors. Cohort members were all nominally healthy when sampled, although unrecorded immune exposures were likely present. The donor was CMV seronegative and was included in the group of 352 seronegative cohort members. Every donor gave a peripheral blood sample, and the peripheral blood mononuclear cells from that sample were used for TCR beta sequencing. Genomic DNA extraction from the blood cell samples was performed with the Qiagen DNeasy Blood Extraction Kit. Library prep was done by the immunoSEQ multiplex PCR assay. For the multiplex PCR, a mixture combining 60 forward primers for TCR Vbeta segments and 13 reverse primers for TCR Jbeta segments was used. The CDR3 region of rearranged TCR beta genes was amplified from genomic DNA by a multiplex PCR assay. Amplified TCR beta libraries were sequenced as 87-base-pair reads on the Illumina HiSeq System. The study's processing was this. A later analysis tallied 75 million to 95 million unique TCR beta chains across the 666 repertoires, and approximately 12 million of those chains were shared by two or more donors. Raw reads were error-corrected and collapsed into unique sequences with a nearest-neighbor algorithm that merged closely related sequences to remove PCR and sequencing errors. To assign V, D and J gene segments, CDR3 sequences were aligned to IMGT reference sequences. For a sequence to be retained, at least a six-nucleotide match to both a V gene segment and a J gene segment was required. Rearrangements were classified as productive when the CDR3 lacked stop codons and remained in frame with V and J, and all other rearrangements were classified as non-productive. Following IMGT convention, CDR3 was defined as the stretch from the second conserved V-encoded cysteine up to the conserved J-encoded phenylalanine. In an earlier analysis of some 550 of the donors, sequences lacking an unambiguous match to a single V gene segment were excluded. In an earlier analysis of several hundred of the donors, V segments were called functional above 56.7% productive rearrangements and were called segregating when the between-donor standard deviation exceeded 5%. A statistical classification framework was developed to diagnose cytomegalovirus status using the catalog of TCR beta chain sequences. In a later analysis, TCR nucleotide sequences were compared against IMGT/GENE-DB human TR gene sequences so that V and J genes could be assigned. In a later analysis, CDR3 sequences and most-parsimonious VDJ recombination scenarios were assigned using the TCRdist pipeline. A later analysis defined each TCR beta chain by its CDR3 amino acid sequence plus V-gene family, and excluded reads lacking a unique V-gene family. As a way to deal with suspected cross-contamination and a sequencing artifact, a later analysis dropped 450 to 700 nucleotide sequences that were highly shared and had low generation probability. In a later analysis, a clonal expansion index was calculated for each public chain from normalized within-repertoire ranks of inferred template counts. A later analysis computed generation probabilities with a VDJ recombination model fitted to out-of-frame rearrangements, and checked the results against IGoR. In a later analysis, TCR-TCR, TCR-HLA and TCR-CMV co-occurrence was scored with hypergeometric tests, and a repertoire-size bias correction was applied to TCR pairs. False discovery rates were estimated in a later analysis by permuting HLA or CMV assignments 20 times. In a later analysis, co-occurring TCRs were grouped using DBSCAN, with TCRdist sequence similarity added in when clustering inside HLA-allele-positive subsets. Repertoires with fewer than 30,000 or more than 120,000 public chains were left out of co-occurrence clustering, as were four to six repertoires with anomalous nucleotide sharing. As stored in TCRdb, this immuneACCESS dataset retains in-frame rearrangements with V and J assigned. A fraction of the clones does not appear; measured against another copy, unresolved V genes explain less than half of the discrepancy, and the remainder lacks a known reason. V, J and clone size reflect that table, while D and trimming were determined from the DNA. This sample is represented by 150,000 to 200,000 clones; 86% of them were singletons. Approximately 2% of the sample comes from the top ten.

Sequencing used PBMCs. This TCR was sampled from a woman aged 18-30 years in good health and CMV-seronegative.

The nucleotides are TGTGCCTGGGGACGACAGACGATTTATAATTCACCCCTCCACTTT. Its protein reads: CAWGRQTIYNSPLHF. Recombination connected TRBV30 to TRBJ1-6; TRBD1 is a possible D gene, resting on 5 matching bases. The V and J ends are trimmed by 5 bases and 4 bases, leaving 15 bases between them. The CDR3 spans 15 residues, from the cysteine through the phenylalanine. CDR3 DNA only is kept here, 45 bases in frame from base 1. For CDR1 and CDR2, the germline V gene (reference sequence) lists GTSNPN and SVGIG.